One and the same sample provided the 20 T cell receptor beta chains below, sequenced in a study of CD8+CD57+ T cells in acquired aplastic anemia. Investigators profiled TCR beta VDJ and CDR3 from genomic DNA template. One entry per CDR3 protein results from TCRdb running MiXCR on the reads. The sample yields 400,000 to 450,000 distinct CDR3 sequences, 55% to 75% seen once. Sequenced material: sorted CD4+, CD8+, or CD8+CD57+ T cells (not recorded which) from PBMCs. The receptors derive from a human donor in good health, serving as a control.

Of note for this clonotype: The junction departs from the called germline gene at one end, perhaps through a read error. V usage is TRBV7-2 and J usage is TRBJ2-5, with 11 positions matching TRBD2. The germline gives CDR1 SGHTA, CDR2 FQGNSA. This CDR3 has 13 residues. The CDR3 DNA reads TGCCCTTACCCCCTAGCGGGGGGTGAGACCCAGTACTTC. Amino acids: CPYPLAGGETQYF.

The gene calls are TRBV19 and TRBJ2-7; D might be TRBD1 (6 bases). V gave up 4 bases and J gave up 3 bases, with 13 bases separating them. Germline V gives CDR1 LNHDA, CDR2 SQIVND (reference sequence). This CDR3 is 14 amino acids long. As DNA, the CDR3 is TGTGCCAGTAGTAGCCATACAGGGTACTACGAGCAGTACTTC. It encodes CASSSHTGYYEQYF.

On this clonotype: Because it lacks the conserved phenylalanine or tryptophan at the end, this CDR3 is likely a read error. The DNA is omitted, as the CDR3 cannot be located on it reliably, and the CDR3 follows TCRdb's listing. This chain links TRBV7-3 with TRBJ2-7. CDR1 and CDR2 from the germline V gene are SGHTA and FQGTGA. The CDR3 comprises 13 residues, both ends counted. CDR3 sequence: CASSPEDGYAQDL.

CDR3 region: CAISQARLSVDEQYF. The CDR3 nucleotides are TGTGCCATCAGTCAGGCGCGTTTGTCGGTCGACGAGCAGTACTTC. This sequence joins TRBV10-3 and TRBJ2-7; D gene uncertain. The CDR3 runs 15 residues. Germline-derived CDR1 and CDR2 are ENHRY and SYGVKD. Trimming stripped 5 bases from V and 5 bases from J, with 19 bases between.

The sample holds a few counts of this clonotype. At one boundary the junction diverges from the germline segment, which might be a read error. The chain combines TRBV10-3 with TRBJ1-5; D call uncertain. Germline V gene data show CDR1 as ENHRY and CDR2 as SYGVKD. CDR3 size: 17 residues. CDR3 protein: CAISNNPTVYSNQPQHF. The CDR3 DNA reads TGTGCCATCAGTAATAATCCCACAGTCTATAGCAATCAGCCCCAGCACTTT.

As concerns this clonotype: Relative to the germline gene, one junction end is altered; a read error may explain this. The chain joins TRBV7-3 to TRBJ1-6; D may be TRBD1 (6 bases). This CDR3 contains 14 residues. Germline V gives CDR1 SGHTA, CDR2 FQGTGA. CDR3 protein: CASSLTGYDEPFHF. The CDR3 region has the DNA TGCGCCAGCAGCTTAACAGGGTACGATGAACCTTTCCACTTT.

As DNA, the CDR3 is TGTGCCAGCAGTGAAACAGGGATTAACACGGAAAAACTGTTTTTT. Amino acids: CASSETGINTEKLFF. The chain recombines TRBV9 with TRBJ1-4; a weak D match, TRBD1 (6 bases). The CDR3 loop spans 15 amino acids. With 5 bases removed from V and 8 bases from J, the gap between germline ends came to 19 bases. Looked up from germline, CDR1 is SGDLS and CDR2 is YYNGEE. Variable domain in full (rest from reference TRBV9 and TRBJ1-4): DSGVTQTPKHLITATGQRVTLRCSPRSGDLSVYWYQQSLDQGLQFLIQYYNGEERAKGNILERFSAQQFPDLHSELNLSSLELGDSALYFCASSETGINTEKLFFGSGTQLSVL.

This clonotype has only a few counts. The genes are TRBV24-1 and TRBJ2-3; D is possibly TRBD1 or TRBD2 (5 bases each). This CDR3 contains 14 residues. The germline CDR1 and CDR2 sequences are KGHDR and SFDVKD. V lost 3 bases, J lost 4 bases, and 10 bases lay in between. The chain's CDR3 is CATSDGGRSDTQYF. CDR3 bases: TGTGCCACCAGTGATGGGGGACGGTCAGATACGCAGTATTTT.

V usage is TRBV20-1 and J usage is TRBJ2-5; perhaps TRBD2 as D (5 bases). The V end was cut by 3 bases, the J end by 13 bases, with 15 bases between. Germline lookup yields CDR1 DFQATT and CDR2 SNEGSKA (reference sequence). CDR3 length: 11 amino acids. The CDR3 spells CSARSGEGTYF. As DNA, the CDR3 is TGCAGTGCTAGGTCAGGAGAGGGAACGTACTTC.

There are many counts of this clonotype. The rearrangement links TRBV7-9 to TRBJ1-1, with TRBD1 matching 9 bases. Germline V gene data show CDR1 as SEHNR and CDR2 as FQNEAQ (reference sequence). This CDR3 has 18 residues. V lost 4 bases, J lost 1 base, and 13 bases stayed unmatched. CDR3 loop: CASSSGTGPLGPNTEAFF. The CDR3 nucleotides are TGTGCCAGCAGCTCCGGGACAGGGCCCCTGGGACCGAACACTGAAGCTTTCTTT. Drawing the rest from reference TRBV7-9 and TRBJ1-1, the complete variable domain is DTGVSQNPRHKITKRGQNVTFRCDPISEHNRLYWYRQTLGQGPEFLTYFQNEAQLEKSRLLSDRFSAERPKGSFSTLEIQRTEQGDSAMYLCASSSGTGPLGPNTEAFFGQGTRLTVV.

Notes on this clonotype: The germline gene is not matched at one end of the junction; a read error may be the cause. The J gene is TRBJ2-7, the V gene TRBV27, with TRBD1 matching over 8 bases. CDR1 and CDR2 (germline): MNHEY, SMNVEV (reference sequence). The CDR3 runs 15 residues. DNA for the CDR3: TGTGCCAGCACCCGGCGACAGGGGCGTGGATACGGCTACTCCTTC. Translation: CASTRRQGRGYGYSF.

The V call is TRBV15, the J call TRBJ1-1; 8 positions agree with TRBD1. The V gene's germline CDR1 is LNHNV and CDR2 YYDKDF (reference sequence). With V trimmed by 0 bases and J by 6 bases, 15 bases remained unmatched. The CDR3 is 18 amino acids. The CDR3 DNA follows: TGTGCCACCAGCAGAGATCGGGACAGAAGCACAGGGGGGGCTGAAGCTTTCTTT. It specifies CATSRDRDRSTGGAEAFF.

To note about this clonotype: The conserved phenylalanine or tryptophan is not found at the CDR3 terminus, so this likely reflects a read error. The DNA is left out, because the CDR3 cannot be placed on it with certainty; the CDR3 is given as TCRdb lists it. The rearrangement joins TRBV7-3 to TRBJ2-2; TRBD1, the D gene given by the table, was not confirmed from the DNA. The CDR3 spans 13 residues, counting both ends. The germline V gene encodes CDR1 SGHTA and CDR2 FQGTGA. The CDR3 reads CASSRLTGKETQY.

A note on this clonotype: A read error may be the cause here, since a much bigger clone is one base away. The rearrangement links TRBV7-3 to TRBJ2-4; D may be TRBD1 or TRBD2 (5 bases each). The V end was cut by 0 bases, the J end by 5 bases, with 8 bases between. The length of the CDR3 is 14 residues. CDR1 SGHTA and CDR2 FQGTGA come from the germline V gene. The CDR3 loop reads CASSLTGAENIQYF. CDR3 DNA: TGTGCCAGCAGCTTAACCGGGGCCGAAAACATTCAGTACTTC.

This chain joins TRBV5-1 and TRBJ2-7; the D call may be TRBD1 or TRBD2 (6 bases each). Per the germline V gene, CDR1 is SGHRS and CDR2 is YFSETQ. The CDR3 has 15 amino acids. The germline V and J ends were trimmed by 4 bases and 2 bases, with 16 bases remaining between them. The CDR3 region is CASSKGGLGAYEQYF. In DNA form, the CDR3 reads TGCGCCAGCAGCAAGGGGGGTTTGGGGGCCTACGAGCAGTACTTC.

The V call is TRBV20-1, the J call TRBJ1-1; maybe TRBD1 (6 bases). Deletions cut 4 bases from V and 1 base from J, with 16 bases between. Germline V CDR1 and CDR2: DFQATT, SNEGSKA (reference sequence). This CDR3 comprises 15 residues. The CDR3 DNA reads TGCAGTGCTACCCCCCCGGGGGCTGGGAACACTGAAGCTTTCTTT. Translation gives CSATPPGAGNTEAFF.

With respect to this clonotype: The conserved final phenylalanine or tryptophan is absent from the CDR3, which likely points to a read error. The V call is TRBV15, the J call TRBJ2-1, with TRBD2 as a possible D gene (5 bases). CDR3 size: 13 residues. The V gene lost 6 bases and the J gene lost 6 bases, with 12 bases spanning the gap. Looked up from germline, CDR1 is LNHNV and CDR2 is YYDKDF (reference sequence). CDR3 nucleotide sequence: TGTGCCACCAGGGAGGTAAGTATCAATGAGCAGTTCCTC. The encoded protein is CATREVSINEQFL.

As to this clonotype: Relative to the germline gene, one junction end is altered; a read error may explain this. The chain has TRBV20-1 and TRBJ1-1; D is uncertain. CDR1 is DFQATT and CDR2 is SNEGSKA in the germline V gene (reference sequence). This CDR3 spans 13 amino acids. For the CDR3, the DNA is TGCAGTGCTAGAGAACAATTTGAGGTTGAAGCACTCTTT. Encoded protein: CSAREQFEVEALF.

A few counts support this clonotype. This rearrangement joins TRBV2 to TRBJ2-7; D gene uncertain. Per germline, CDR1 SNHLY and CDR2 FYNNEI. Trimming removed 4 bases from V and 2 bases from J, with 15 bases in between. This CDR3 is built from 15 residues. CDR3 sequence: CASSGTSGPTYEQYF. CDR3 nucleotides: TGTGCCAGCAGTGGAACCTCGGGCCCAACCTACGAGCAGTACTTC.

The J gene is TRBJ1-3, the V gene TRBV11-1, with D perhaps TRBD1 (6 bases). Trimming took off 0 bases at V and 9 bases at J, with 18 bases between the two ends. Per the germline V gene, CDR1 is SGHAT and CDR2 is FQDESV (reference sequence). CDR3 length: 16 residues. CDR3 in amino acids: CASSLAPGVGGTTIYF. The CDR3 coding sequence is TGTGCCAGCAGCTTAGCCCCAGGGGTAGGGGGGACCACCATATATTTT.